The rows below give T cell receptor beta chains drawn from one sample of a study of tumor-infiltrating lymphocytes in primary liver carcinoma. TCRdb processed the multiplex PCR reads anew with MiXCR; each CDR3 protein has one entry. This repertoire shows 95,000 to 100,000 distinct CDR3 sequences, about 62% found once; its top ten account for 9% to 15%. Sequences were obtained from liver tumor tissue from sampling region 2. These receptors came from a woman aged 55-75 years with primary liver carcinoma and hepatitis B virus infection. Each CDR3 is given with its conserved first and last residue. The order of the fields is J gene, V gene, D gene, clone size, CDR3 DNA, CDR3 protein. D genes are given only for firm matches. The size field is filled for only some rows; it gives once, few, many or a size class.

>TRBJ2-7|TRBV7-9|.|.
TGTGCCAGCAGCTCGCTCTGGCACGGTTCCTACGAGCAGTACTTC
CASSSLWHGSYEQYF
>TRBJ2-3|TRBV4-2|TRBD2|many
TGTGCCAGCAGCCAAGATTGGACTAGCGGGAGCTCGGGCACAGATACGCAGTATTTT
CASSQDWTSGSSGTDTQYF
>TRBJ2-2|TRBV11-2|TRBD2|.
TGTGCCAGCAGCCACGGGGCTAGCGGCACCGGGGAGCCGTTTTTT
CASSHGASGTGEPFF
>TRBJ2-7|TRBV11-2|.|.
TGTGCCAGCAACTTAGACCATGCGGGGACTTACGAGCAGTACTTC
CASNLDHAGTYEQYF
>TRBJ2-7|TRBV4-1|.|.
TGCACCAGCAGCCAAGACCGCGGTGGAGTTGTGACCTACGAGCAGTACTTC
CTSSQDRGGVVTYEQYF
>TRBJ1-2|TRBV29-1|TRBD1|.
TGCGGCGTCGCGACAGGGGTCGCATCCTCTGGCTACACCTTC
CGVATGVASSGYTF
>TRBJ2-2|TRBV12-3/TRBV12-4|.|medium-sized
TGTGCCAGCAGCCAGGGGAGGGGATCGAACACCGGGGAGCTGTTTTTT
CASSQGRGSNTGELFF
>TRBJ2-1|TRBV6-1|.|.
TGTGCCAGCAGGCTAGTGGGAGCCTCCTACTATGAGCAGTTCTTC
CASRLVGASYYEQFF
>TRBJ2-2|TRBV4-2|.|.
TGTACCAGCAGCCATGCTGTGGGGGCGAGAACCGGGGGGCTGTTTTTT
CTSSHAVGARTGGLFF
>TRBJ2-5|TRBV11-2|.|few
TGTGCCAGCAGCCCAGAGTCCAAGGGGACCCAGTACTTC
CASSPESKGTQYF
>TRBJ2-7|TRBV6-5|TRBD2|.
TGTGCCAGCAGGGGACTAGCGGGAGGCGTCTACGAGCAGTACTTC
CASRGLAGGVYEQYF
>TRBJ1-2|TRBV7-9|.|few
TGTGCCAGCAGCTTCGCCAGGGGTTATGGCTACACCTTC
CASSFARGYGYTF
>TRBJ2-7|TRBV5-6|TRBD1|.
TGTGCCAGCGGCTTCGACAGGGGAAATTACGAACAGTACTTC
CASGFDRGNYEQYF